The 12 T cell receptor beta chains in this list originate from one sample, sequenced in a study of T cells in Graves' hyperthyroidism and ophthalmopathy. RNA transcripts provided the source from which TCR beta CDR3 regions were amplified. A set of HTBI primers served as the primers for a first-round RT-PCR of the TCR CDR3. TCRdb passed the multiplex PCR reads through MiXCR, listing each CDR3 protein once. The data hold 500,000 to 600,000 distinct CDR3 sequences, with around 15% observed a single time. Sequencing was performed on blood. All receptors derive from a woman under 30 with Graves' hyperthyroidism.

This clonotype was seen repeatedly, ten times or more. V gene TRBV2 combines with J gene TRBJ2-1; the D is unclear. The CDR3 runs to 13 residues. Germline CDR1 and CDR2: SNHLY and FYNNEI. V was pared by 6 bases and J by 8 bases, with 14 bases between. The CDR3 DNA reads TGTGCCAGCAGAGACTCCGGCAAAGATGAGCAGTTCTTC. Translation: CASRDSGKDEQFF.

This clonotype was detected only a few times. The gene calls are TRBV6-1 and TRBJ2-4; tentative D call: TRBD1 (5 bases). CDR3 length: 18 residues. Germline CDR1 MNHNS, CDR2 SASEGT. Trimming pared 5 bases from V and 3 bases from J, leaving 23 bases between. The chain's CDR3 is CASSTGRLRGLGKNIQYF. The CDR3, as DNA: TGTGCCAGCAGTACCGGACGCCTTAGGGGTTTAGGCAAAAACATTCAGTACTTC.

This clonotype was detected ten times or more. The V call is TRBV7-9, the J call TRBJ2-1; 10 nucleotides align to TRBD2. The CDR3 has 17 amino acids. Germline values: CDR1 SEHNR, CDR2 FQNEAQ (reference sequence). The V gene end was trimmed by 5 bases and the J gene end by 7 bases; junction bases not matched to a gene: 14. CDR3 sequence (DNA): TGTGCCAGCAGCCTGGTCGTGTCTAGCGGGAGATGGAATGAGCAGTTCTTC. This encodes CASSLVVSSGRWNEQFF.

The chain recombines TRBV15 with TRBJ2-6; D is perhaps TRBD1 (6 bases). This CDR3 is 16 amino acids long. CDR1 is LNHNV, CDR2 YYDKDF, per germline (reference sequence). Trimming took off 2 bases at V and 1 base at J, with 9 bases between the two ends. CDR3 amino acids: CATSRKTGSGANVLTF. CDR3 nucleotide sequence: TGTGCCACCAGCAGAAAAACAGGGTCTGGGGCCAACGTCCTGACTTTC.

J is TRBJ2-3 and V is TRBV6-2 or TRBV6-3; the match to TRBD2 covers 11 bases. Germline values: CDR1 MNHEY, CDR2 SVGEGT. J was trimmed by 2 bases and V by 5 bases; bases with no gene match: 9. The CDR3 is made up of 17 amino acids. For the CDR3, the DNA is TGTGCCAGCAGTACCGGGACTAGCGGTATTTCCACAGATACGCAGTATTTT. Its protein product is CASSTGTSGISTDTQYF.

The genes are TRBV19 and TRBJ1-2; D unclear. Germline V CDR1 and CDR2: LNHDA, SQIVND (reference sequence). The ends were cut back, 0 bases at V and 3 bases at J, with 14 bases in the middle. There are 16 residues in the CDR3. The CDR3 region has the DNA TGTGCCAGTAGTATAGATTTAACTCCGGACTACTATGGCTACACCTTC. Translation: CASSIDLTPDYYGYTF.

The rearrangement joins TRBV7-2 to TRBJ2-3; TRBD2 aligns across 10 bases. After removal of 2 bases from V and 7 bases from J, the junction contained 3 bases not matched to a gene. CDR1 is SGHTA and CDR2 is FQGNSA in the germline V gene. This CDR3 contains 14 residues. This CDR3 is CASSLLAGAYTQYF. CDR3 DNA: TGTGCCAGCAGCTTACTAGCGGGAGCGTATACGCAGTATTTT. Supplemented by reference TRBV7-2 and TRBJ2-3, the full variable domain reads GAGVSQSPSNKVTEKGKDVELRCDPISGHTALYWYRQSLGQGLEFLIYFQGNSAPDKSGLPSDRFSAERTGGSVSTLTIQRTQQEDSAVYLCASSLLAGAYTQYFGPGTRLTVL.

This clonotype was counted ten times or more. The rearrangement links TRBV6-1 to TRBJ2-7; tentatively, D is TRBD1 (5 bases). The V gene's germline CDR1 is MNHNS and CDR2 SASEGT. This CDR3 spans 13 amino acids. Trimming removed 8 bases at V and 4 bases at J, with 15 bases between. The CDR3 DNA reads TGTGCCAGCCTTCTAAGGGGCAAGTACGAGCAGTACTTC. Its protein is CASLLRGKYEQYF.

J is TRBJ2-1 and V is TRBV7-9, with 12 bases identical to TRBD2. Trimming removed 6 bases from V and 8 bases from J; junction bases left unmatched: 5. The CDR3 is 14 residues long. Germline V gene sequence: CDR1 SEHNR, CDR2 FQNEAQ (reference sequence). The CDR3 spells CASRSSGGGDEQFF. The DNA for the CDR3 is TGTGCCAGCAGGTCTAGCGGGGGGGGTGATGAGCAGTTCTTC. The whole variable domain, filled in from reference TRBV7-9 and TRBJ2-1, reads DTGVSQNPRHKITKRGQNVTFRCDPISEHNRLYWYRQTLGQGPEFLTYFQNEAQLEKSRLLSDRFSAERPKGSFSTLEIQRTEQGDSAMYLCASRSSGGGDEQFFGPGTRLTVL.

The V gene is TRBV20-1, the J gene TRBJ2-7; 10 bases are a match to TRBD1. J gave up 3 bases and V 5 bases, and 10 bases lay outside the gene matches. Germline CDR1 and CDR2: DFQATT and SNEGSKA (reference sequence). CDR3 length equals 15 residues. The CDR3: CSAGGSGQGFYEQYF. The CDR3, as DNA: TGCAGTGCTGGGGGTTCGGGACAGGGGTTCTACGAGCAGTACTTC.

V gene TRBV11-2 combines with J gene TRBJ2-7; either TRBD1 or TRBD2 may supply D (6 bases each). V lost 8 bases and J lost 2, with 10 bases in between. Germline assignment: CDR1 SGHAT and CDR2 FQNNGV. The CDR3 length is 12 residues. The CDR3 sequence is CASLGGPYEQYF. CDR3 nucleotide sequence: TGTGCCAGCCTAGGGGGGCCCTACGAGCAGTACTTC.

In regard to this clonotype: This sequence may be a read error, since a much larger clone differs from it by one base. This chain uses TRBV18 with TRBJ2-5; a weak D match, TRBD2 (5 bases). Trimming stripped 0 bases from V and 9 bases from J, with 14 bases between. Germline V gives CDR1 KGHSH, CDR2 LQKENI. There are 14 residues in the CDR3. The CDR3 sequence: CASSPPSSEEAQYF. The CDR3 DNA is TGTGCCAGCTCACCACCGTCCTCCGAGGAGGCCCAGTACTTC. Using reference TRBV18 and TRBJ2-5 for the parts outside the CDR3, the full variable domain is NAGVMQNPRHLVRRRGQEARLRCSPMKGHSHVYWYRQLPEEGLKFMVYLQKENIIDESGMPKERFSAEFPKEGPSILRIQQVVRGDSAAYFCASSPPSSEEAQYFGPGTRLLVL.